This T cell receptor beta chain was identified in a study of T cells in Graves' hyperthyroidism and ophthalmopathy. Regions amplified from RNA transcripts were the TCR beta CDR3 regions. The HTBI primer set served for first-round RT-PCR of the TCR CDR3. TCRdb passed the multiplex PCR reads through MiXCR, listing each CDR3 protein once. The sample consists of 550,000 to 800,000 distinct CDR3 sequences, over 15% of them appearing once. V was clipped by 5 bases and J by 6 bases, with 19 bases between them. The CDR3 is 15 amino acids. In germline, CDR1 is SEHNR, CDR2 FQNEAQ (reference sequence). Many counts were recorded for this clonotype.

This receptor was identified in a man aged 18-30 years with Graves' hyperthyroidism. The J gene is TRBJ2-5, the V gene TRBV7-9, with D possibly TRBD2 on 6 matching bases. Specimen: blood. The CDR3, as DNA: TGTGCCAGCAGCCGAGGCGGCGGGGCGAGCCAGACCCAGTACTTC. Protein product: CASSRGGGASQTQYF.